The entry below describes one TCR beta chain. With 3 bases removed from V and 3 bases from J, the gap between germline ends came to 17 bases. This CDR3 is 16 amino acids long. CDR1 is MGHDK, CDR2 SYGVNS, per germline. TCRdb's copy holds only in-frame clones and misses some; the assay was immunoSEQ multiplex PCR. The sample has about 36,000 clones, about nine tenths seen once. The record originates from a study of T cell changes during pregnancy in multiple sclerosis. This receptor was taken from a female donor in good health, enrolled as a control in a pregnancy study. Source: CD4+ T cells from peripheral blood mononuclear cells, taken in the second trimester of pregnancy. V and J are TRBV25-1 and TRBJ1-1, with a possible D match to TRBD1 (6 bases). CDR3 sequence: CASSDVFGTRDTEAFF. The DNA of the CDR3 is TGTGCCAGCAGTGACGTGTTTGGGACACGGGACACTGAAGCTTTCTTT.